The clone carrying this T cell receptor beta chain was recorded once. What it recognizes is unknown. This sample was taken from a study of cytomegalovirus exposure and HLA in healthy donors. The study's findings and limits: Segments of the TCR beta V type were, in most cases, productive about 87% or about 30% of the time in an earlier analysis. The authors enumerated 150 to 200 TCR beta chains as linked to cytomegalovirus. In a later analysis, HLA-associated TCR beta chains were more clonally expanded than equally common others.

CDR3 length: 13 amino acids. Germline V CDR1 and CDR2: GTSNPN, SVGIG (reference sequence). The germline V and J ends were trimmed by 1 base and 4 bases, with 10 bases remaining between them. Both 60 Vbeta primers and 13 Jbeta primers went into the PCR. Profiled with immunoSEQ multiplex PCR; TCRdb holds only in-frame clones, not every one. Counted here are over 150,000 clones, 77% occurring once; the ten biggest clones make up 1.4%. This TCR derives from a woman aged 25 to 39 in good health and CMV-seropositive. This chain joins TRBV30 and TRBJ1-2, with D unclear. The sequenced sample consisted of PBMCs. The DNA for the CDR3 is TGTGCCTGGAGTGCCGAATGGGCCTATGGCTACACCTTC. Translated, it gives CAWSAEWAYGYTF.